Below, 14 T cell receptor beta chains from the same sample are listed, as sequenced in a study of T cells after yellow fever vaccination. TCRdb re-called the 5' RACE reads through MiXCR, storing one row per CDR3 protein. The repertoire includes a few hundred thousand distinct CDR3 sequences, approximately 10% of them detected once, and around 20% sits in the top ten. The specimen was PBMCs, collected on the day of the first yellow fever vaccination. The receptors derive from a man between 18 and 35 years old who received the YFV17D yellow fever vaccine.

In this sample, this clonotype turned up a few times. This chain connects TRBV7-6 to TRBJ2-7; D possibly matches TRBD1 or TRBD2 (5 bases each). The CDR3 extends over 13 amino acids. V lost 2 bases and J 4 bases, leaving 9 bases between the germline ends. CDR1 SGHVS and CDR2 FNYEAQ come from the germline V gene. The CDR3 nucleotides are TGTGCCAGCAGCTTATGGGACGAATACGAGCAGTACGTC. It codes for CASSLWDEYEQYV.

This clonotype occurred many times. The J gene is TRBJ1-2, the V gene TRBV5-1; 8 nucleotides align to TRBD1. This CDR3 is built from 13 residues. The germline gives CDR1 SGHRS, CDR2 YFSETQ. Trimming at V came to 3 bases and at J to 6 bases, leaving 4 bases not matched to a gene. CDR3 in DNA: TGCGCCAGCAGCTCGTTGGACAGGGATGGCTACACCTTC. Translating gives CASSSLDRDGYTF.

The gene calls are TRBV12-3 or TRBV12-4 and TRBJ1-5; D gene ambiguous. The CDR3 runs to 15 residues. V was trimmed by 6 bases and J by 0 bases, leaving 12 bases between them. The chain's CDR3 is CASRTGLLSNQPQHF. CDR3 sequence (DNA): TGTGCCAGCAGGACCGGACTTCTTAGCAATCAGCCCCAGCATTTT.

This clonotype was picked up a small number of times. The chain is built from TRBV28 and TRBJ1-2; D gene ambiguous. Germline lookup yields CDR1 MDHEN and CDR2 SYDVKM. This CDR3 spans 10 amino acids. Trimming shortened V by 8 bases and J by 6 bases, and 7 bases separated the two germline ends. The CDR3 DNA follows: TGTGCCAGCGGTAGGGATGGCTACACCTTC. Protein sequence: CASGRDGYTF.

V usage is TRBV5-1 and J usage is TRBJ1-2; no firm D call. Trimming stripped 4 bases from V and 8 bases from J, with 15 bases between. Germline values: CDR1 SGHRS, CDR2 YFSETQ. The CDR3 runs to 13 residues. DNA of the CDR3: TGCGCCAGCAGCCAGGAAGTATCGGGGGGCTACACCTTC. It is translated as CASSQEVSGGYTF. Based on the CDR3 plus reference TRBV5-1 and TRBJ1-2, the full variable domain is KAGVTQTPRYLIKTRGQQVTLSCSPISGHRSVSWYQQTPGQGLQFLFEYFSETQRNKGNFPGRFSGRQFSNSRSEMNVSTLELGDSALYLCASSQEVSGGYTFGSGTRLTVV.

This clonotype was seen a handful of times. The rearrangement joins TRBV4-1 to TRBJ2-3, with D possibly TRBD2 on 5 matching bases. Deletions cut 0 bases from V and 0 bases from J, with 10 bases between. In germline, CDR1 is MGHRA, CDR2 YSYEKL. The CDR3 spans 16 residues. CDR3 sequence (DNA): TGCGCCAGCAGCCAAGATAGGGAGACTAGCACAGATACGCAGTATTTT. Protein sequence: CASSQDRETSTDTQYF.

This clonotype turned up a few times. V and J are TRBV20-1 and TRBJ1-1; D might be TRBD1 (6 bases). This CDR3 contains 13 residues. The germline gives CDR1 DFQATT, CDR2 SNEGSKA (reference sequence). Trimming cost V 7 bases and J 4 bases, with 16 bases left between them. CDR3: CSGKQGQPTEAFF. In nucleotides, the CDR3 is TGCAGTGGTAAACAGGGTCAACCCACTGAAGCTTTCTTT.

This clonotype turned up a few times. V gene TRBV10-3 combines with J gene TRBJ2-3, with 9 bases that match TRBD1. The CDR3 is made up of 15 amino acids. CDR1 is ENHRY, CDR2 SYGVKD, per germline. With 7 bases clipped from V and 0 bases from J, the junction kept 5 bases outside the gene matches. The CDR3 loop reads CAITRDRESTDTQYF. DNA for the CDR3: TGTGCCATCACTCGGGACAGGGAAAGCACAGATACGCAGTATTTT.

This clonotype has more than one count but fewer than ten. The chain recombines TRBV5-1 with TRBJ1-2; possibly TRBD1 for D (5 bases). V was cut by 3 bases and J by 5 bases, with 14 bases left in between. From germline, CDR1 is SGHRS and CDR2 YFSETQ. The CDR3 totals 14 residues. CDR3 amino acids: CASSSSGPNYGYTF. CDR3 in DNA: TGCGCCAGCAGCTCCTCGGGACCGAATTATGGCTACACCTTC.

J is TRBJ2-5 and V is TRBV12-3 or TRBV12-4; a weak D match, TRBD1 (5 bases). This CDR3 has 14 residues. Deletions cut 3 bases from V and 2 bases from J, with 10 bases between. CDR3 protein: CASSFGQLQETQYF. Here the CDR3 DNA reads TGTGCCAGCAGTTTTGGACAACTACAAGAGACCCAGTACTTC.

The chain is built from TRBV5-1 and TRBJ2-1; 10 bases map to TRBD2. This CDR3 is 15 amino acids long. V lost 3 bases and J lost 3; bases outside the gene matches: 3. CDR1 and CDR2 (germline): SGHRS, YFSETQ. CDR3 in DNA: TGCGCCAGCAGCTACCGGACTAGCGGCTACAATGAGCAGTTCTTC. It encodes CASSYRTSGYNEQFF.

This clonotype was picked up a small number of times. V is TRBV4-3 and J is TRBJ2-3; weak D call: TRBD2 (6 bases). V was pared by 0 bases and J by 0 bases, with 16 bases between. There are 18 residues in the CDR3. Germline assignment: CDR1 LGHNA and CDR2 YSLEER. CDR3 bases: TGCGCCAGCAGCCAAGAGGGGGGTAGCCAGCCTAGCACAGATACGCAGTATTTT. The encoded protein is CASSQEGGSQPSTDTQYF.

The chain recombines TRBV12-3 or TRBV12-4 with TRBJ2-1, with 12 nucleotides matching TRBD2. The CDR3 has 15 residues. V was clipped by 4 bases and J by 8 bases; unmatched bases: 6. CDR3: CASSSSGGAGDEQFF. The CDR3 DNA reads TGTGCCAGCAGTTCTAGCGGGGGGGCTGGGGATGAGCAGTTCTTC.

The chain carries TRBV7-2 and TRBJ1-2; 9 bases align to TRBD1. Trimming at V came to 6 bases and at J to 7 bases, leaving 12 bases not matched to a gene. Germline V gives CDR1 SGHTA, CDR2 FQGNSA. CDR3 length equals 15 residues. As DNA, the CDR3 is TGTGCCAGCAGGGACGACAGGGGGTTCGCGGGTGGCTACACCTTC. Encoded protein: CASRDDRGFAGGYTF.